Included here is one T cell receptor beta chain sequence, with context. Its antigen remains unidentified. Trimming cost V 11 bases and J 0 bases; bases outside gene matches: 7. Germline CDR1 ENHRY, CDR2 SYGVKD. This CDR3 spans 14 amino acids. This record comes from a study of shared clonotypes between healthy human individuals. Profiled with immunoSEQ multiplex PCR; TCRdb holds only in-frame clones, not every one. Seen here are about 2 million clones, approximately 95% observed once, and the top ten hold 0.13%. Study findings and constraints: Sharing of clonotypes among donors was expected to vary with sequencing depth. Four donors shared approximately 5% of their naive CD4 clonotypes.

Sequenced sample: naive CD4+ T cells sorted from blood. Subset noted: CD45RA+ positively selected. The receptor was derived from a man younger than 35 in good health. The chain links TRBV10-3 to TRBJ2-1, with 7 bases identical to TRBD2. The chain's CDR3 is CAASGRSSYNEQFF. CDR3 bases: TGTGCCGCTAGCGGTCGCAGCTCCTACAATGAGCAGTTCTTC.